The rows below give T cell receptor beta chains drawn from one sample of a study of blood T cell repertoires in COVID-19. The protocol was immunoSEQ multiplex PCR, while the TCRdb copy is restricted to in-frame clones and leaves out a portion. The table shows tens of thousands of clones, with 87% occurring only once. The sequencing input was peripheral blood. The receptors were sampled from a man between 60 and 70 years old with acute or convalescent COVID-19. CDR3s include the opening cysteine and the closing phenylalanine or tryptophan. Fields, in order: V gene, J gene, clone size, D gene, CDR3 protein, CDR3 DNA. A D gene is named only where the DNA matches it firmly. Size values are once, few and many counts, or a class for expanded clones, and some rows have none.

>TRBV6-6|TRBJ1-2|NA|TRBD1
CASRLSGGSGIYGYTF
TGTGCCAGCAGACTATCAGGGGGCTCGGGGATTTATGGCTACACCTTC
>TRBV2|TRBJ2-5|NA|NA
CASSARLVSAQETQYF
TGTGCCAGCAGTGCCCGACTAGTCTCGGCGCAAGAGACCCAGTACTTC
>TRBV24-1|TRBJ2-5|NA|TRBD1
CATSVTGEETQYF
TGTGCCACCAGTGTTACAGGGGAAGAGACCCAGTACTTC
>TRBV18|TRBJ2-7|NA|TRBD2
CASSPPMGLAGEQYF
TGTGCCAGCTCACCACCGATGGGACTAGCGGGGGAGCAGTACTTC
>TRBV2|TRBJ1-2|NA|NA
CASSGGGPNYGYTF
TGTGCCAGCAGTGGGGGGGGACCTAACTATGGCTACACCTTC
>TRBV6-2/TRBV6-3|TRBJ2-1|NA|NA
CASSYGGGGQFF
TGTGCCAGCAGTTACGGGGGAGGGGGGCAGTTCTTC
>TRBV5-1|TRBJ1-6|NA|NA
CASSPLPLYNSPLHF
TGCGCCAGCAGCCCCTTGCCACTGTATAATTCACCCCTCCACTTT
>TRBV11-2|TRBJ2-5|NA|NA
CASSPFQGGAGKTQYF
TGTGCCAGCAGCCCCTTCCAAGGGGGCGCGGGGAAGACCCAGTACTTC
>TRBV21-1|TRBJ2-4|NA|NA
CPTGGKNIQYF
TGTCCCACAGGGGGCAAAAACATTCAGTACTTC
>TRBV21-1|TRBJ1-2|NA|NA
CASSNLPQGVGDGYTF
TGTGCCAGCAGCAATCTACCACAGGGAGTAGGTGATGGCTACACCTTC
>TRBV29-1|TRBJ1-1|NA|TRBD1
CSGQGETEAFF
TGCAGCGGGCAGGGGGAAACTGAAGCTTTCTTT
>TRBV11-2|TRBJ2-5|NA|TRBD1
CASSLAPWTGSLGETQYF
TGTGCCAGCAGCTTAGCCCCCTGGACAGGGAGTTTAGGAGAGACCCAGTACTTC
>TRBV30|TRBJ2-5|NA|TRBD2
CAWSGGAQQGTQYF
TGTGCCTGGAGCGGGGGGGCCCAGCAGGGGACCCAGTACTTC
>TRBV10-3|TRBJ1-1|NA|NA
CAIRERVETEAFF
TGTGCCATCAGGGAGCGAGTGGAGACTGAAGCTTTCTTT
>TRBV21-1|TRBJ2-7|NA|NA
CASSKRSWTSGALYEQYF
TGTGCCAGCAGCAAAAGGAGCTGGACTAGCGGGGCATTATACGAGCAGTACTTC
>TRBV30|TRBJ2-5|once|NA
CAWSSPGLTLETQYF
TGTGCCTGGAGTTCTCCGGGACTGACTTTGGAGACCCAGTACTTC
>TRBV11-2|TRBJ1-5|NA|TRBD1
CASSLDREQGIVVSNQPQHF
TGTGCCAGCAGCTTAGATCGGGAACAGGGGATAGTTGTTAGCAATCAGCCCCAGCATTTT
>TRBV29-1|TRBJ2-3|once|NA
CSVVTGSSTDTQYF
TGCAGCGTTGTGACAGGCTCTAGCACAGATACGCAGTATTTT
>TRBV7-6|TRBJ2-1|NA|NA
CASSSQVGNEQFF
TGTGCCAGCAGCTCACAGGTGGGCAATGAGCAGTTCTTC
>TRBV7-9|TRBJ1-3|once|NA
CASSLTVSSGNTIYF
TGTGCCAGCAGCTTAACGGTTAGCTCTGGAAACACCATATATTTT
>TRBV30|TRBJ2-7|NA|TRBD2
CAWSRSGGASYEQYF
TGTGCCTGGAGCCGTAGCGGGGGGGCAAGCTACGAGCAGTACTTC
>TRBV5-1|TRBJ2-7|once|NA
CASYDSNMYEQYF
TGCGCCAGCTATGATTCCAACATGTACGAGCAGTACTTC
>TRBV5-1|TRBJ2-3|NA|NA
CASSLDPGKLTDTQYF
TGCGCCAGCAGCTTGGATCCGGGGAAACTCACAGATACGCAGTATTTT
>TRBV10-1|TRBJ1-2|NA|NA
CASSESTGYGYTF
TGCGCCAGCAGTGAGTCGACAGGCTATGGCTACACCTTC
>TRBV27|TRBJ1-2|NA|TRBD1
CASSLSWFQGANYGYTF
TGTGCCAGCAGTTTATCTTGGTTTCAGGGGGCTAACTATGGCTACACCTTC
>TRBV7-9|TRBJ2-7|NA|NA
CASSLGGYSYEQYF
TGTGCCAGCAGCTTAGGCGGGTACTCCTACGAGCAGTACTTC
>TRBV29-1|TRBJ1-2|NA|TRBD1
CSVSSRQGGSFNYGYTF
TGCAGCGTCTCGAGTCGACAGGGGGGAAGCTTTAACTATGGCTACACCTTC
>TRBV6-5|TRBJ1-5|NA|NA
CASTPVGGSNQPQHF
TGTGCCAGCACCCCTGTAGGGGGAAGCAATCAGCCCCAGCATTTT
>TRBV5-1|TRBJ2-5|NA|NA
CASSLGLRLQETQYF
TGCGCCAGCAGCTTGGGACTTCGATTACAAGAGACCCAGTACTTC
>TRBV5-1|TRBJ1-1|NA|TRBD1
CASSLGQGLNTEAFF
TGCGCCAGCAGCTTGGGACAGGGGCTGAACACTGAAGCTTTCTTT
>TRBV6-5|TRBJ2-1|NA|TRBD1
CASSSPGTAVNEQFF
TGTGCCAGCAGTTCACCCGGGACAGCCGTCAATGAGCAGTTCTTC
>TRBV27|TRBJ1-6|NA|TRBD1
CASSWDSNSPLHF
TGTGCCAGCAGTTGGGACAGTAATTCACCCCTCCACTTT
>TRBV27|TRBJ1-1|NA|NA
CASRPTVGTEAFF
TGTGCCAGCAGGCCTACGGTCGGGACTGAAGCTTTCTTT
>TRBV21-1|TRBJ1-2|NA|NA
CASSKIKRQTYGYTF
TGTGCCAGCAGCAAAATTAAGAGACAGACCTATGGCTACACCTTC
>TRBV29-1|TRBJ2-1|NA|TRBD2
CSVAIRTSGGAVPYNEQFF
TGCAGCGTCGCCATTAGGACTAGCGGGGGGGCTGTTCCCTACAATGAGCAGTTCTTC
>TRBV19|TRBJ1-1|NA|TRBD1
CASYRGAGEAFF
TGTGCCAGCTACAGGGGGGCGGGTGAAGCTTTCTTT
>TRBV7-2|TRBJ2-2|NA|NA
CASSLDRTTTGELFF
TGTGCCAGCAGCTTAGATCGGACAACCACCGGGGAGCTGTTTTTT
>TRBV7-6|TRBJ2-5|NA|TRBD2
CASSYTYRSGGAGTQYF
TGTGCCAGCAGCTATACGTATCGAAGCGGGGGGGCCGGGACCCAGTACTTC
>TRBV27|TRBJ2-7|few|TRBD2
CASSLSGGHYEQYF
TGTGCCAGCAGTTTAAGCGGGGGCCACTACGAGCAGTACTTC
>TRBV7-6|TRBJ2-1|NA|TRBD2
CASSLSGGPFDEQFF
TGTGCCAGCAGCTTAAGCGGGGGCCCCTTCGATGAGCAGTTCTTC
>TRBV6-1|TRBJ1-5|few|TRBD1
CASSESGTGRNQPQHF
TGTGCCAGCAGTGAGTCCGGGACAGGCCGCAATCAGCCCCAGCATTTT
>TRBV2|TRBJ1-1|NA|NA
CASKLIQETEAFF
TGTGCCAGCAAGTTAATACAGGAAACTGAAGCTTTCTTT
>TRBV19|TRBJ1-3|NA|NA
CASTSVWILSGNTIYF
TGTGCCAGTACCAGCGTCTGGATCCTCTCTGGAAACACCATATATTTT
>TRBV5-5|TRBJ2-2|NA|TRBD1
CASSWTGESRGELFF
TGTGCCAGCAGTTGGACAGGGGAGAGTCGCGGGGAGCTGTTTTTT
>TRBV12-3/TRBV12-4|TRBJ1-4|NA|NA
CASSFMAAGKLFF
TGTGCCAGCAGTTTTATGGCAGCGGGAAAACTGTTTTTT
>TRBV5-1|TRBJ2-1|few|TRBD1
CASSSQGADYNEQFF
TGCGCCAGCAGCTCGCAGGGGGCGGATTACAATGAGCAGTTCTTC
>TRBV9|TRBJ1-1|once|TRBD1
CASTVGGQGKAEAFF
TGTGCCAGCACCGTCGGGGGACAGGGGAAAGCTGAAGCTTTCTTT
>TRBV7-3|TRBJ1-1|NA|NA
CASSPLGGITEAFF
TGTGCCAGCAGCCCTCTCGGAGGGATCACTGAAGCTTTCTTT
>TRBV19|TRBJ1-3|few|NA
CASRQQGIGSGNTIYF
TGTGCCAGTAGGCAGCAGGGGATCGGGTCTGGAAACACCATATATTTT
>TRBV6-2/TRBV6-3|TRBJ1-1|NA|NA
CASSHMNTEAFF
TGTGCCAGCAGTCACATGAACACTGAAGCTTTCTTT
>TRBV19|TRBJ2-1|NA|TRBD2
CASRDLAGSSYNEQFF
TGTGCCAGTAGGGACCTAGCGGGGAGCTCCTACAATGAGCAGTTCTTC
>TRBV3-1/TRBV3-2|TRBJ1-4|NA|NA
CASSQVSANEKLFF
TGTGCCAGCAGCCAAGTGTCGGCTAATGAAAAACTGTTTTTT
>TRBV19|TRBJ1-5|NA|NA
CASSMWTEDQPQHF
TGTGCCAGTAGTATGTGGACGGAGGATCAGCCCCAGCATTTT
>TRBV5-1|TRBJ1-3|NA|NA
CASSLTGYGNTIYF
TGCGCCAGCAGCTTGACAGGGTATGGAAACACCATATATTTT
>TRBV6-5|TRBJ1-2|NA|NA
CASKLGGSGYGYTF
TGTGCCAGCAAACTAGGCGGTTCGGGATATGGCTACACCTTC
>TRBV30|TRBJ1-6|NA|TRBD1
CAWRLGQGYNSPLHF
TGTGCCTGGAGGTTGGGACAGGGTTACAATTCACCCCTCCACTTT
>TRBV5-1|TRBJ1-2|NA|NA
CASSLTIQTEIYGYTF
TGCGCCAGCAGCCTAACCATTCAAACAGAGATCTATGGCTACACCTTC
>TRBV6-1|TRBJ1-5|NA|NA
CASSEWGSGSNQPQHF
TGTGCCAGCAGTGAATGGGGTTCGGGGAGCAATCAGCCCCAGCATTTT